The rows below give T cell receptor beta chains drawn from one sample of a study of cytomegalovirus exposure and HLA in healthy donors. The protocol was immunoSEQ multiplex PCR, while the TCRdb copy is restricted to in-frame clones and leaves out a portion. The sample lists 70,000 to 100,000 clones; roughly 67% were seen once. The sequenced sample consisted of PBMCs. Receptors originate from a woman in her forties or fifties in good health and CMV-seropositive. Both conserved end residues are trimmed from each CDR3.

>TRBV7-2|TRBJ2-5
ASSSGQGQWETQY
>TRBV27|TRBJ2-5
ASSLISGEGETQY
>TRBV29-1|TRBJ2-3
SVEKGVGDTQY
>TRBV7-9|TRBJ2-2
ASSSDPGTSFTGELF
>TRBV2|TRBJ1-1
ASIKDREDTEAF
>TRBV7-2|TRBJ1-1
ASSLGWSVAF
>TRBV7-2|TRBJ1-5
ASSLGMPGQNQPQH
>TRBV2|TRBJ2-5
ASLGQGKETQY
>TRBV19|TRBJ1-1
ASSMWETTEAF
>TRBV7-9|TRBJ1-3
ASSQGSGNTIY
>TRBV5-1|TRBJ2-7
ASSLDRQEQY
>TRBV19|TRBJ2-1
ASSLAGGYNEQF
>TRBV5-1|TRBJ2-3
ASSLGSGGHGTDTQY
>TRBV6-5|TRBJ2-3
ASSGGVDRTDTQY